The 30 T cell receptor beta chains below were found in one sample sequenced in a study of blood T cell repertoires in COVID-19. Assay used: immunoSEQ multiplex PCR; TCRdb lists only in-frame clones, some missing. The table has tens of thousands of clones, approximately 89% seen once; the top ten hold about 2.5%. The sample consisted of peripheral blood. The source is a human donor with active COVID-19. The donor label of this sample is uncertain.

CDR3: CARSLWADSSGNTIYF. In DNA form, the CDR3 reads TGTGCCAGAAGCTTGTGGGCGGACAGCTCTGGAAACACCATATATTTT. The chain carries TRBV5-3 and TRBJ1-3, with D possibly TRBD1 on 6 matching bases. TRBV5-3 is flagged as an ORF with uncertain function. The CDR3 runs 16 residues. V lost 1 base, J lost 0 bases, and 11 bases lay in between.

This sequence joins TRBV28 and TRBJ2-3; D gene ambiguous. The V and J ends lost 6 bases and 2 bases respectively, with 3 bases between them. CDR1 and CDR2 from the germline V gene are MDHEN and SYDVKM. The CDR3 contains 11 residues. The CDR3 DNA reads TGTGCCAGCAGGTACACAGATACGCAGTATTTT. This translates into CASRYTDTQYF.

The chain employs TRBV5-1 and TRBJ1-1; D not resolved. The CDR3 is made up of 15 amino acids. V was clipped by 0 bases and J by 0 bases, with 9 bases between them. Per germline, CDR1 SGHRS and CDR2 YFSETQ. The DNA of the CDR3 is TGCGCCAGCAGCTTGGAGCGCATCATGAACACTGAAGCTTTCTTT. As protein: CASSLERIMNTEAFF. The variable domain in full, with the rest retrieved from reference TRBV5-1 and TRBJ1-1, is KAGVTQTPRYLIKTRGQQVTLSCSPISGHRSVSWYQQTPGQGLQFLFEYFSETQRNKGNFPGRFSGRQFSNSRSEMNVSTLELGDSALYLCASSLERIMNTEAFFGQGTRLTVV.

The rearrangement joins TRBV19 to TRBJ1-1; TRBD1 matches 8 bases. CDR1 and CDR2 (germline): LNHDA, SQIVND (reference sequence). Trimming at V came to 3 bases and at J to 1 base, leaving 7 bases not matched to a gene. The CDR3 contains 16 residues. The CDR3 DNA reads TGTGCCAGTAGTATCGATTCGGACAGGGCGAACACTGAAGCTTTCTTT. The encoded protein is CASSIDSDRANTEAFF.

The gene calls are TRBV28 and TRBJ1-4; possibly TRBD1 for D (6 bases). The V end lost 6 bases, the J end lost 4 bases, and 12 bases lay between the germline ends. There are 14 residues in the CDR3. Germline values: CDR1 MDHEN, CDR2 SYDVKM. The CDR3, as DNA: TGTGCCAGCAGGGGGGGGGCGCATAATGAAAAACTGTTTTTT. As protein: CASRGGAHNEKLFF.

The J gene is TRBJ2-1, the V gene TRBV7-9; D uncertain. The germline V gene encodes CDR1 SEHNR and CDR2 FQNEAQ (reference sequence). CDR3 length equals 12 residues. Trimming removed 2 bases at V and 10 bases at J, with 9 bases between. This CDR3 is CASSLTVKEQFF. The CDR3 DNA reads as TGTGCCAGCAGCTTAACGGTTAAAGAGCAGTTCTTC.

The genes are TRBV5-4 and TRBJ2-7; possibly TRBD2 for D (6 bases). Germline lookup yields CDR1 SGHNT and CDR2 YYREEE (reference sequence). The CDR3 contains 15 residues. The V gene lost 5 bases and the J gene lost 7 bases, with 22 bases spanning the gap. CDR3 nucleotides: TGTGCCAGCAGACGAGGGACTCTCCCCGGACTAGAGCAGTACTTC. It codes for CASRRGTLPGLEQYF.

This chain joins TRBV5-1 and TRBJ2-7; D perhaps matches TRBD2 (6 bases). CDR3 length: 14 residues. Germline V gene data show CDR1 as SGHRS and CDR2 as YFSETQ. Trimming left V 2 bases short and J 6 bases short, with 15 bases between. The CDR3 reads CASSFGGVVTEQYF. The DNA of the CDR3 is TGCGCCAGCAGCTTTGGCGGGGTAGTTACCGAGCAGTACTTC.

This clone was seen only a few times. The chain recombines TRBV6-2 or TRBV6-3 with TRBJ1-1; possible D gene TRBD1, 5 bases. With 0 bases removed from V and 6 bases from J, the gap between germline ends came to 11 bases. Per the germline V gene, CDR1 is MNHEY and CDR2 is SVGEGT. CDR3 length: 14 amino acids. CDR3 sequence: CASSYSLTTAEAFF. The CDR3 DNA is TGTGCCAGCAGTTACTCGCTTACGACAGCTGAAGCTTTCTTT.

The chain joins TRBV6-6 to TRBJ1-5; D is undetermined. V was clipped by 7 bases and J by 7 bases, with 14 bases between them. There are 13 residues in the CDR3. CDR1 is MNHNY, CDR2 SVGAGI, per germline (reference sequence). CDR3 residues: CASKSGIGQPQHF. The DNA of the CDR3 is TGTGCCAGCAAATCCGGGATTGGGCAGCCCCAGCATTTT.

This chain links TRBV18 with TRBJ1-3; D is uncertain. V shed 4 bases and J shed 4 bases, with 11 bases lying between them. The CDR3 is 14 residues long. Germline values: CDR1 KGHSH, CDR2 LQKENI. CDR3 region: CASSRLDSGNTIYF. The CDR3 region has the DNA TGTGCCAGCTCACGCCTCGACTCCGGAAACACCATATATTTT.

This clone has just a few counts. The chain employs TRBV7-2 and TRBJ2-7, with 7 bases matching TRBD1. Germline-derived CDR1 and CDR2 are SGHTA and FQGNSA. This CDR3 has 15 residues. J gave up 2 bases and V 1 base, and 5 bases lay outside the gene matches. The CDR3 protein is CASSLEGQRPYEQYF. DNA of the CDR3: TGTGCCAGCAGCTTAGAGGGACAGAGACCCTACGAGCAGTACTTC.

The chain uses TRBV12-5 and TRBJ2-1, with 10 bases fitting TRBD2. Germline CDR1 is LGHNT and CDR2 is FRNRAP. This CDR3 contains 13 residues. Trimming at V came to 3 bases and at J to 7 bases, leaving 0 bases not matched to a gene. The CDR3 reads CASGFSGGNEQFF. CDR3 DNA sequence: TGTGCTAGTGGTTTTAGCGGGGGGAATGAGCAGTTCTTC.

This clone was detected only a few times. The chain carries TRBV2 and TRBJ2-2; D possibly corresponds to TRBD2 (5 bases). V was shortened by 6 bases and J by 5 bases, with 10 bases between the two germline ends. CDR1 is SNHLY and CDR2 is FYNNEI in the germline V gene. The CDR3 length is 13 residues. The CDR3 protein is CASSPRGTGELFF. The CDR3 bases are TGTGCCAGCAGCCCCAGAGGGACCGGGGAGCTGTTTTTT.

The CDR3 spells CASSLGTSDRTDTQYF. For the CDR3, the DNA is TGTGCCAGCAGCTTGGGGACTAGCGACCGCACAGATACGCAGTATTTT. The chain is built from TRBV7-6 and TRBJ2-3; 10 nucleotides match TRBD2. CDR3 length: 16 residues. The ends lost 3 bases at V and 1 base at J; junction bases unmatched: 4. The germline gives CDR1 SGHVS, CDR2 FNYEAQ.

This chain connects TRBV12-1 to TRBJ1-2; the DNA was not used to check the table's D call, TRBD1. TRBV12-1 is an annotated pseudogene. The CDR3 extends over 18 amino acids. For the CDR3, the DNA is TGTGCCAGCAGCTTACCCGGGACAGGGGACCTGGCTAACTATGGCTACACCTTC. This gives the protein CASSLPGTGDLANYGYTF.

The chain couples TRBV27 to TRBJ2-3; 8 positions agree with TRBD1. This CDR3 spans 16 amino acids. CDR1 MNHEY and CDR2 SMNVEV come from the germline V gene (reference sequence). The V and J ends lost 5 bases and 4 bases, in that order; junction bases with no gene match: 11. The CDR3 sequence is CASSHRTGRGADTQYF. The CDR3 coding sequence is TGTGCCAGCAGTCACAGGACAGGGAGAGGGGCAGATACGCAGTATTTT.

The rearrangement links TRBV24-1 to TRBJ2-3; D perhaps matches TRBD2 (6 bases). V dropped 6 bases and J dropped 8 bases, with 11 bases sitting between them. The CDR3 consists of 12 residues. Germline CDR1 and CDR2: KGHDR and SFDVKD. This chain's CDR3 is CATSQMGGTQYF. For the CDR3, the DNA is TGTGCCACCAGTCAAATGGGGGGTACGCAGTATTTT.

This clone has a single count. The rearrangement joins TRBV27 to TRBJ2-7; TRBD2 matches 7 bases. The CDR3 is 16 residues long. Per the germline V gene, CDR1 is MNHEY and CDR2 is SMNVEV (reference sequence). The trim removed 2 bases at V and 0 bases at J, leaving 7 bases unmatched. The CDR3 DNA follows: TGTGCCAGCAGTTTAAAGAGCGGGGCAAGCTCCTACGAGCAGTACTTC. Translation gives CASSLKSGASSYEQYF.

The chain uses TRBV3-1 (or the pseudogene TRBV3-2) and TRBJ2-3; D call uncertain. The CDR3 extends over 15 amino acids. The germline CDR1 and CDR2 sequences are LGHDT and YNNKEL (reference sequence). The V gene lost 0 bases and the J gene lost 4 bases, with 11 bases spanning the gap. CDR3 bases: TGTGCCAGCAGCCAAGATGTAGCCACGGCAGATACGCAGTATTTT. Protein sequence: CASSQDVATADTQYF.

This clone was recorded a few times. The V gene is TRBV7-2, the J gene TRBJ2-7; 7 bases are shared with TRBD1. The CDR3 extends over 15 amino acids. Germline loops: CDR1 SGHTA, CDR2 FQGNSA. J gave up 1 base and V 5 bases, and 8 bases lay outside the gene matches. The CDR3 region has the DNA TGTGCCAGCAGCCCAACCGGGACAGTATCCTACGAGCAGTACTTC. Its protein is CASSPTGTVSYEQYF. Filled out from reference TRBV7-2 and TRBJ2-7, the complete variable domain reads GAGVSQSPSNKVTEKGKDVELRCDPISGHTALYWYRQSLGQGLEFLIYFQGNSAPDKSGLPSDRFSAERTGGSVSTLTIQRTQQEDSAVYLCASSPTGTVSYEQYFGPGTRLTVT.

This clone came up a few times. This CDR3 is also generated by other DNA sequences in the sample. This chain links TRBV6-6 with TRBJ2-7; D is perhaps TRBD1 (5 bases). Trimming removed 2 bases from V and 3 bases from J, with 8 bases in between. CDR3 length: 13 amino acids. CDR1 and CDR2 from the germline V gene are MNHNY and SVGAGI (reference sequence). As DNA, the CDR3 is TGTGCCAGCAGTTACGCGCAGGGCTACGAGCAGTACTTC. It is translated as CASSYAQGYEQYF.

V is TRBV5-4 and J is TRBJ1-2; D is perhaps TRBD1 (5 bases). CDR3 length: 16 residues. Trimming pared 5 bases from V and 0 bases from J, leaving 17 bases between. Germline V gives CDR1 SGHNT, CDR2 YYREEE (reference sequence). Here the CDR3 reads CASRRGEGRANYGYTF. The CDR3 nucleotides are TGTGCCAGCAGGAGAGGGGAGGGTCGAGCTAACTATGGCTACACCTTC.

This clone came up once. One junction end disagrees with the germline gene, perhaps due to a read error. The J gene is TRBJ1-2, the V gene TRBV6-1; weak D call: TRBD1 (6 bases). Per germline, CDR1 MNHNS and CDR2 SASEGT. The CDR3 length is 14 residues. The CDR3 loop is CASREGQGFYGYTF. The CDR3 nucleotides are TGTGCCAGCAGGGAAGGGCAGGGGTTCTATGGCTACACCTTC.

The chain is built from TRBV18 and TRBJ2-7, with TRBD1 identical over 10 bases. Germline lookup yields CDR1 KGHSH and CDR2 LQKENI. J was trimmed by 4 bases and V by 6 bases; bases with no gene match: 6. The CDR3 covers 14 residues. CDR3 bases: TGTGCCAGCTCGCCGACAGGGGGCATGTACGAGCAGTACTTC. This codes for CASSPTGGMYEQYF.

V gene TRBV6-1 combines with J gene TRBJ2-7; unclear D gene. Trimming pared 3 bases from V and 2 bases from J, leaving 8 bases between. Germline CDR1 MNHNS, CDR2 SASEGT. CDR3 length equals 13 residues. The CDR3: CASSDPFAYEQYF. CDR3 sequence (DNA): TGTGCCAGCAGTGACCCCTTCGCCTACGAGCAGTACTTC.

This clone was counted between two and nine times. Here the CDR3 DNA reads TGTGCCAGCAGCTCAATCGACGAGCGGGGGGGCCAAGAGACCCAGTACTTC. This gives the protein CASSSIDERGGQETQYF. V usage is TRBV7-9 and J usage is TRBJ2-5, with 10 bases matching TRBD2. Unmatched junction bases numbered 9, after V lost 4 bases and J lost 1 base. The CDR3 sequence is 17 residues long. Germline lookup yields CDR1 SEHNR and CDR2 FQNEAQ (reference sequence).

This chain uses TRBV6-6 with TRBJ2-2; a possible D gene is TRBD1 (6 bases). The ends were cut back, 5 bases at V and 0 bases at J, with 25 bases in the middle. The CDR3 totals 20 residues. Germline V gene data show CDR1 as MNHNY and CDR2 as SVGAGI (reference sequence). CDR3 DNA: TGTGCCAGCAGTCGTTATAGGGGGTTCTATGAGTTCGCGAACACCGGGGAGCTGTTTTTT. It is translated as CASSRYRGFYEFANTGELFF.

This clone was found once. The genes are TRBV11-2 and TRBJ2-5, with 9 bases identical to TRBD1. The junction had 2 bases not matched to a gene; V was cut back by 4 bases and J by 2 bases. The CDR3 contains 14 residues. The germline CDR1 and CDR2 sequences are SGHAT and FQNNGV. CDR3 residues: CASSSTGGQETQYF. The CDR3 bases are TGTGCCAGCAGCTCGACAGGGGGTCAAGAGACCCAGTACTTC.

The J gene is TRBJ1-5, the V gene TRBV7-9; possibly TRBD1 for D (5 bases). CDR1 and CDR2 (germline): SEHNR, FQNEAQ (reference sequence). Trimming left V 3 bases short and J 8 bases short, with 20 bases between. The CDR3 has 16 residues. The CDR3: CASSFSWTARDEPQHF. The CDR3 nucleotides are TGTGCCAGCAGCTTCAGCTGGACGGCGCGGGACGAGCCCCAGCATTTT. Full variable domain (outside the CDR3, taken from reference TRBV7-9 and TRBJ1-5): DTGVSQNPRHKITKRGQNVTFRCDPISEHNRLYWYRQTLGQGPEFLTYFQNEAQLEKSRLLSDRFSAERPKGSFSTLEIQRTEQGDSAMYLCASSFSWTARDEPQHFGDGTRLSIL.